What follows are 13 T cell receptor beta chains derived from one specimen sequenced in a study of OX40 agonist ivuxolimab in advanced cancers. The protocol was immunoSEQ multiplex PCR, while the TCRdb copy is restricted to in-frame clones and leaves out a portion. The data show fewer than 70,000 clones, 87% seen once. The sequenced sample was CD4+ or CD8+ T cells sorted from blood, obtained in a trial of the OX40 agonist ivuxolimab. The receptors derive from an adult with an advanced solid tumor such as melanoma, head and neck, liver or kidney cancer.

About this clone: The same CDR3 arises from other DNA sequences in this sample as well. The V gene is TRBV6-1, the J gene TRBJ2-3; D is perhaps TRBD1 (5 bases). Trimming shortened V by 6 bases and J by 2 bases, and 12 bases separated the two germline ends. There are 14 residues in the CDR3. Germline CDR1 reads MNHNS; CDR2 reads SASEGT. The CDR3 nucleotides read TGTGCCAGCAGACTCCAGGGTCACACAGATACGCAGTATTTT. It codes for CASRLQGHTDTQYF.

The chain is built from TRBV7-9 and TRBJ2-7; 10 positions agree with TRBD1. CDR1 and CDR2 from the germline V gene are SEHNR and FQNEAQ (reference sequence). This CDR3 is built from 14 residues. V was clipped by 4 bases and J by 4 bases; unmatched bases: 4. The CDR3 here is CASSSRQGAYEQYF. The CDR3 DNA reads as TGTGCCAGCAGCTCTCGACAGGGGGCGTACGAGCAGTACTTC.

The J gene is TRBJ2-2, the V gene TRBV9; possibly TRBD2 for D (5 bases). Germline V gives CDR1 SGDLS, CDR2 YYNGEE. V lost 0 bases, J lost 8 bases, and 17 bases lay in between. The CDR3 totals 16 residues. The CDR3 loop reads CASSVVRTPTPGELFF. As DNA, the CDR3 is TGTGCCAGCAGCGTAGTGAGGACTCCCACACCGGGGGAGCTGTTTTTT. The full variable domain, rest sourced from reference TRBV9 and TRBJ2-2, is DSGVTQTPKHLITATGQRVTLRCSPRSGDLSVYWYQQSLDQGLQFLIQYYNGEERAKGNILERFSAQQFPDLHSELNLSSLELGDSALYFCASSVVRTPTPGELFFGEGSRLTVL.

This CDR3 reads CASSSRSTGHTEAFF. CDR3 nucleotide sequence: TGTGCCAGCAGCTCTCGTTCGACAGGGCACACTGAAGCTTTCTTT. The V call is TRBV9, the J call TRBJ1-1, with TRBD1 matching over 7 bases. The CDR3 contains 15 residues. V dropped 4 bases and J dropped 3; count of bases not matched to a gene: 9. Germline loops: CDR1 SGDLS, CDR2 YYNGEE.

The CDR3 loop is CASSLGTGRNSPLHF. The DNA of the CDR3 is TGTGCCAGCTCACTGGGGACAGGGCGAAATTCACCCCTCCACTTT. V and J are TRBV18 and TRBJ1-6; TRBD1 aligns across 9 bases. The CDR3 is made up of 15 amino acids. The trim removed 4 bases at V and 7 bases at J, leaving 5 bases unmatched. Germline CDR1 KGHSH, CDR2 LQKENI.

J is TRBJ1-1 and V is TRBV27; D remains ambiguous. The CDR3 spans 13 residues. Trimming removed 3 bases from V and 4 bases from J, with 9 bases in between. Germline CDR1 MNHEY, CDR2 SMNVEV (reference sequence). CDR3 coding DNA: TGTGCCAGCAGTTTGGGGTGGGGCACTGAAGCTTTCTTT. Translated: CASSLGWGTEAFF.

J is TRBJ1-1 and V is TRBV29-1; 9 bases match TRBD1. Germline CDR1 is SQVTM and CDR2 is ANQGSEA. CDR3 length equals 13 residues. The V and J ends lost 2 bases and 11 bases, in that order; junction bases with no gene match: 9. In nucleotides, the CDR3 is TGCAGCGTTGAAATAACACAGGGGGCCTGGGCTTTCTTT. Its translation is CSVEITQGAWAFF.

The chain employs TRBV28 and TRBJ2-7, with D hard to call. The CDR3 totals 11 residues. Germline-derived CDR1 and CDR2 are MDHEN and SYDVKM. With 4 bases removed from V and 7 bases from J, the gap between germline ends came to 8 bases. This chain's CDR3 is CASSSALEQYF. The CDR3 DNA reads as TGTGCCAGCAGTTCAGCGCTTGAGCAGTACTTC.

The gene calls are TRBV2 and TRBJ2-7; TRBD1 aligns across 9 bases. Looked up from germline, CDR1 is SNHLY and CDR2 is FYNNEI. This CDR3 spans 15 amino acids. V lost 6 bases to trimming and J lost 6 bases; unmatched junction nucleotides: 12. As DNA, the CDR3 is TGTGCCAGCAGCGAACCGGGACAGGGACCTCTCGAGCAGTACTTC. Amino acid sequence: CASSEPGQGPLEQYF.

The chain employs TRBV29-1 and TRBJ1-1; 8 bases fit TRBD1. V lost 5 bases and J lost 6; bases outside the gene matches: 5. The germline V gene encodes CDR1 SQVTM and CDR2 ANQGSEA. This CDR3 has 12 amino acids. This chain's CDR3 is CSVSDRVSEAFF. The CDR3 nucleotides are TGCAGCGTTTCGGACAGGGTCTCTGAAGCTTTCTTT.

The genes are TRBV19 and TRBJ2-4, with D possibly being TRBD1 or TRBD2 (5 bases each). This CDR3 region has 14 residues. Trimming took off 4 bases at V and 2 bases at J, with 9 bases between the two ends. Per germline, CDR1 LNHDA and CDR2 SQIVND (reference sequence). CDR3 region: CASSTGTPKNIQYF. The DNA of the CDR3 is TGTGCCAGTAGTACGGGGACCCCCAAAAACATTCAGTACTTC. Complete variable domain (other parts from reference TRBV19 and TRBJ2-4): DGGITQSPKYLFRKEGQNVTLSCEQNLNHDAMYWYRQDPGQGLRLIYYSQIVNDFQKGDIAEGYSVSREKKESFPLTVTSAQKNPTAFYLCASSTGTPKNIQYFGAGTRLSVL.

The rearrangement uses TRBV7-8 and TRBJ1-3; no clear D. The V and J ends lost 4 bases and 1 base respectively, with 8 bases between them. CDR1 SGHVS and CDR2 FQNEAQ come from the germline V gene. The CDR3 has 14 amino acids. In DNA, the CDR3 is TGTGCCAGCAGCTCATCGGGGTCTGGAAACACCATATATTTT. Translation: CASSSSGSGNTIYF. The full variable domain, rest sourced from reference TRBV7-8 and TRBJ1-3, is GAGVSQSPRYKVAKRGQDVALRCDPISGHVSLFWYQQALGQGPEFLTYFQNEAQLDKSGLPSDRFFAERPEGSVSTLKIQRTQQEDSAVYLCASSSSGSGNTIYFGEGSWLTVV.

This rearrangement joins TRBV30 to TRBJ2-3; a weak D match, TRBD2 (5 bases). The germline V gene has CDR1 GTSNPN and CDR2 SVGIG (reference sequence). The CDR3 runs to 14 residues. Trimming removed 2 bases from V and 6 bases from J, with 15 bases in between. CDR3 in amino acids: CAWSRGLSEDTQYF. CDR3 nucleotide sequence: TGTGCCTGGAGTCGGGGTCTCTCGGAGGATACGCAGTATTTT.